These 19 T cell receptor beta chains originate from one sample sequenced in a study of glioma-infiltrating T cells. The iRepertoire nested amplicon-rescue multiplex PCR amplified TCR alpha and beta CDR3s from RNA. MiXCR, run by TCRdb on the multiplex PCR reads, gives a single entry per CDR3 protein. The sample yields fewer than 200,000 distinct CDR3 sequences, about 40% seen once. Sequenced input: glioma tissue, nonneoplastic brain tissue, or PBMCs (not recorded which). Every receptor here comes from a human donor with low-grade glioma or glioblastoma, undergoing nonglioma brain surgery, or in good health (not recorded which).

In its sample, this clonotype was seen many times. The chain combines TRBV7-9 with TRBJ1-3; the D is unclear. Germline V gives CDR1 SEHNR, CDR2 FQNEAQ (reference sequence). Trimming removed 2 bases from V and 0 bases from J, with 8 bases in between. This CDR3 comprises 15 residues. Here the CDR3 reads CASSLNVISGNTIYF. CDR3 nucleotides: TGTGCCAGCAGCTTAAACGTGATCTCTGGAAACACCATATATTTT.

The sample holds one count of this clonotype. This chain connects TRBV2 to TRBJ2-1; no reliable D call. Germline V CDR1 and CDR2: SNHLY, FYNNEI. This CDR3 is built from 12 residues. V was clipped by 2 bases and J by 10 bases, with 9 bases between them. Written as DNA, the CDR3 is TGTGCCAGCAGTGAACTTAGGGAAGAGCAGTTCTTC. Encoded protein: CASSELREEQFF.

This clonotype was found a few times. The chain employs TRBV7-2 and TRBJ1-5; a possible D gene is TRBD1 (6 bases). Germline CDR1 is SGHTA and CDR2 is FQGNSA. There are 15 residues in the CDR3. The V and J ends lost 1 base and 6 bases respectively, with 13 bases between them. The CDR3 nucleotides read TGTGCCAGCAGCTTAGAGGCAGGGGTAGGTCAGCCCCAGCATTTT. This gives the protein CASSLEAGVGQPQHF. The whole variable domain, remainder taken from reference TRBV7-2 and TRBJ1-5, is GAGVSQSPSNKVTEKGKDVELRCDPISGHTALYWYRQSLGQGLEFLIYFQGNSAPDKSGLPSDRFSAERTGGSVSTLTIQRTQQEDSAVYLCASSLEAGVGQPQHFGDGTRLSIL.

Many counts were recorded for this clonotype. The DNA of the CDR3 is TGTGCCACCAGCAGATACAGGGAAAGCTCCTACAATGAGCAGTTCTTC. It translates to CATSRYRESSYNEQFF. The rearrangement links TRBV15 to TRBJ2-1; D possibly corresponds to TRBD1 (6 bases). The ends were cut back, 2 bases at V and 0 bases at J, with 11 bases in the middle. Germline CDR1 and CDR2: LNHNV and YYDKDF (reference sequence). The CDR3 has 16 residues.

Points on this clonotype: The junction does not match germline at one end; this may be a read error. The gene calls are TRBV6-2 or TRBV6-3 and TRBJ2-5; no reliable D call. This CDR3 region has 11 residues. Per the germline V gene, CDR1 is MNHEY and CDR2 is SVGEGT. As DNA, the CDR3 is TGTGCCAGCAGTTCCCAAGAGGCCCAGTACTTC. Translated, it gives CASSSQEAQYF.

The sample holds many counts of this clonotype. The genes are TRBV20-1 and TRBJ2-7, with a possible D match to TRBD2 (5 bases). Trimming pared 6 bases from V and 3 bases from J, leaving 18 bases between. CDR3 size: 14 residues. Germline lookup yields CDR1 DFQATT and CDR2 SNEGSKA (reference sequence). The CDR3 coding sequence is TGCAGTGCCGCACGATTTGACGGGATCTACGAGCAGTACTTC. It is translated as CSAARFDGIYEQYF.

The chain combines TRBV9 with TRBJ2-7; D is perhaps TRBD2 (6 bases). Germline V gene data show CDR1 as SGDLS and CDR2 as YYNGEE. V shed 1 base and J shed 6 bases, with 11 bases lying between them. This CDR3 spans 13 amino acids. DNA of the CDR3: TGTGCCAGCAGCGTACTTTACGGGGGCGAGCAGTACTTC. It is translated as CASSVLYGGEQYF.

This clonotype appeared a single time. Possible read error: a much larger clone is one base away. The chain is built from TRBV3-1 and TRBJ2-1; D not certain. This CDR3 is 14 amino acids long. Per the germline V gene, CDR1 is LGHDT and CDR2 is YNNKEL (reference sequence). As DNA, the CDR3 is TGTGCCAGCAGCTTAAGGGCAGGATCGGATGAGAAGTTCTTC. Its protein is CASSLRAGSDEKFF.

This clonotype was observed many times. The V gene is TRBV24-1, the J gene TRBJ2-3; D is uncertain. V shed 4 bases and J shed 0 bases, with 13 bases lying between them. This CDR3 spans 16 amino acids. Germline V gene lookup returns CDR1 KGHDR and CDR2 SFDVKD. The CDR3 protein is CATSDINGTSTDTQYF. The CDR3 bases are TGTGCCACCAGTGACATAAACGGCACTAGCACAGATACGCAGTATTTT.

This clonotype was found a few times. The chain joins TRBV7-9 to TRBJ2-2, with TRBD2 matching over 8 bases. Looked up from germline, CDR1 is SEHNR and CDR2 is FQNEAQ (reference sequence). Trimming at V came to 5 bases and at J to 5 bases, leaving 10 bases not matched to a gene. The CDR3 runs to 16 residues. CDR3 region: CASSLREGIETGELFF. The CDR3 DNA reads TGTGCCAGCAGCCTTCGGGAGGGTATCGAGACCGGGGAGCTGTTTTTT.

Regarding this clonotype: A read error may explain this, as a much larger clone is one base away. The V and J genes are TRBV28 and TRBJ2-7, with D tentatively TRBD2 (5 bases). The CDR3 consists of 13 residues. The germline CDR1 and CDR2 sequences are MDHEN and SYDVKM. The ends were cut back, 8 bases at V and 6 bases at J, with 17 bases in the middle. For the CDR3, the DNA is TGTGCCAGCTTTGAGATCGGGATTGGCGAGCAGTACTTC. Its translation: CASFEIGIGEQYF.

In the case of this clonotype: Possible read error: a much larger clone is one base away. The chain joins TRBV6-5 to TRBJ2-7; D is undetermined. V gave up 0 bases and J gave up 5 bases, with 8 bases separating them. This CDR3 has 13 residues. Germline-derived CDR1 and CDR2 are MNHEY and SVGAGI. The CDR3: CASSYSQTHEQYF. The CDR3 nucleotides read TGTGCCAGCAGTTACTCCCAGACTCACGAGCAGTACTTC.

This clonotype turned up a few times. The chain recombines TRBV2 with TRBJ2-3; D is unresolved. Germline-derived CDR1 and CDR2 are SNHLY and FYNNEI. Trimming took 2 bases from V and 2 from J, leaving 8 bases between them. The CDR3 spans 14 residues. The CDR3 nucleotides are TGTGCCAGCAGTGAACGGCGTAACACAGATACGCAGTATTTT. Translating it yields CASSERRNTDTQYF.

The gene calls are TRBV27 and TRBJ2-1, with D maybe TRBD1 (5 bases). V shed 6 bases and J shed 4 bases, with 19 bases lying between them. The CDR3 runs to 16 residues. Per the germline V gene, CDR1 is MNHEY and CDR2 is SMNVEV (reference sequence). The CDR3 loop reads CASSSKRTCTYNEQFF. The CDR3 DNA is TGTGCCAGCAGCTCAAAACGGACATGTACTTACAATGAGCAGTTCTTC.

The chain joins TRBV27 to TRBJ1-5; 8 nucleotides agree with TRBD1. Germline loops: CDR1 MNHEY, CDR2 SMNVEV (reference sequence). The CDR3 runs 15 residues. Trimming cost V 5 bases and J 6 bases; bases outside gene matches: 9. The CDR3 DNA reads TGTGCCAGCAGTCCCTCCACGCAGGGGGCTCAGCCCCAGCATTTT. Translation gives CASSPSTQGAQPQHF.

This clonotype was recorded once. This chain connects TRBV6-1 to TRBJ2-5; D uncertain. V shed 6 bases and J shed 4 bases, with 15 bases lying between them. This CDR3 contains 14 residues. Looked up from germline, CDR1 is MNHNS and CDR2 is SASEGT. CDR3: CASSRGRVGETQYF. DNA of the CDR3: TGTGCCAGCAGCAGAGGACGGGTTGGAGAGACCCAGTACTTC.

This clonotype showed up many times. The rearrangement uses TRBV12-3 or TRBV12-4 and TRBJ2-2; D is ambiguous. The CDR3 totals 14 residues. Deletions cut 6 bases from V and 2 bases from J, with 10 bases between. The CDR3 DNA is TGTGCCAGCAGATCGGGTCCTAACACCGGGGAGCTGTTTTTT. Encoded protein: CASRSGPNTGELFF.

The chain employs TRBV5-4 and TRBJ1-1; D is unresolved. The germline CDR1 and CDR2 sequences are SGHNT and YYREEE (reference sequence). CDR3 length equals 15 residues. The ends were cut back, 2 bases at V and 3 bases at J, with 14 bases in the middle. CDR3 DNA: TGTGCCAGCAGCTTTAGCCGGGGAAGAGACACTGAAGCTTTCTTT. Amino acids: CASSFSRGRDTEAFF.

Here the CDR3 DNA reads TGTGCCAGCAGTTTTGGGACTAGCGGGGGGAATGAGCAGTTCTTC. Encoded protein: CASSFGTSGGNEQFF. The chain joins TRBV27 to TRBJ2-1, with 15 bases matching TRBD2. From germline, CDR1 is MNHEY and CDR2 SMNVEV (reference sequence). CDR3 length: 15 amino acids. V shed 3 bases and J 7 bases; nucleotides not matched to a gene: 1.